This TCR beta chain originates from a study of early T cells in non-severe SARS-CoV-2 infection. This clonotype was observed a handful of times. TCRdb recomputed calls from the 5' RACE reads with MiXCR, one row per CDR3 protein. The table shows about 81,000 distinct CDR3 sequences, with roughly 6% occurring only once. The CDR3 loop spans 11 amino acids. CDR1 KGHDR and CDR2 SFDVKD come from the germline V gene. V lost 6 bases to trimming and J lost 5 bases, with 4 bases between them. The chain recombines TRBV24-1 with TRBJ2-1, with D unresolved. This clonotype was sampled from an adult who was a healthcare worker with PCR-confirmed SARS-CoV-2 infection or an uninfected control (not recorded which). What was sequenced was whole blood. The CDR3 here is CATSLDNEQFF. CDR3 DNA: TGTGCCACCAGTCTGGACAATGAGCAGTTCTTC.